The clone carrying this T cell receptor (beta chain) has ten or more counts. What it recognizes is unknown. The data were obtained in a study of neurological immune-mediated disorders. Study-level points and caveats: Expanded clones shared no CDR3 amino acid sequences across subjects, suggesting private repertoires in all groups. The greatest degree of TCR clonal expansion was observed in HTLV-1-associated myelopathy, with the lowest in multiple sclerosis, below that of healthy controls.

A single record per CDR3 protein comes from TCRdb applying MiXCR to the 5' RACE reads. Among fewer than 65,000 distinct CDR3 sequences listed, roughly 4.6% were seen once. This TCR came from a man aged 45-60 years with multiple sclerosis. Sequenced sample: PBMCs.

The CDR3 nucleotides read TGTGCCAGCAGTTGGGGACTAGCCGTCTCCACAGATACGCAGTATTTT. It translates to CASSWGLAVSTDTQYF. The gene calls are TRBV6-5 and TRBJ2-3; TRBD2 matches at 9 bases. The CDR3 runs to 16 residues. With V trimmed by 4 bases and J by 2 bases, 7 bases remained unmatched. Germline V gene data show CDR1 as MNHEY and CDR2 as SVGAGI.